The sequence of this TCR beta chain was determined in a study of blood T cell repertoires in COVID-19. About the research overall: The United States, Italy and Spain provided the acute and convalescent COVID-19 samples. The analysed material was cDNA or gDNA that came from T cells, B-cell-depleted T cells, or PBMCs.

CDR3 length: 16 amino acids. V lost 6 bases and J 1 base, leaving 18 bases between the germline ends. The germline V gene has CDR1 MNHEY and CDR2 SMNVEV (reference sequence). Original analysis: Estimation of nucleated cell counts relied on the amplification of reference gene primers. Libraries were prepared by immunoSEQ multiplex PCR; TCRdb keeps only in-frame clonotypes and omits some of them. V and J calls and clone size are copied from that table; D and trimming were computed from the DNA. The sample consists of a few hundred thousand clones, about 83% of them appearing once. Sequencing was carried out using peripheral blood. This receptor was taken from a woman between 45 and 65 years old with acute or convalescent COVID-19. The V and J genes are TRBV27 and TRBJ2-5, with a possible D match to TRBD1 (6 bases). The CDR3 sequence: CASSRRIQGRQETQYF. The CDR3 nucleotides are TGTGCCAGCAGCCGACGAATACAGGGACGCCAAGAGACCCAGTACTTC.